These 20 T cell receptor beta chains share one sample of origin, sequenced in a study of blood T cell repertoires in COVID-19. Sequencing was performed with immunoSEQ multiplex PCR; in TCRdb, only in-frame clones are kept and a portion is missing. The sample carries roughly 100,000 clones, roughly 87% recorded once. The sample consisted of peripheral blood. Receptor source: a woman of 80 years or more in a cohort sampled during active COVID-19.

This chain connects TRBV10-2 to TRBJ2-7; 12 nucleotides align to TRBD1. Germline values: CDR1 WSHSY, CDR2 SAAADI. Trimming removed 6 bases from V and 3 bases from J; junction bases left unmatched: 9. This CDR3 spans 16 amino acids. The CDR3 protein is CASSSPGQGANYEQYF. Here the CDR3 DNA reads TGCGCCAGCAGCTCACCGGGACAGGGGGCTAACTACGAGCAGTACTTC.

The V gene is TRBV5-8, the J gene TRBJ1-5, with D perhaps TRBD1 (5 bases). Trimming removed 4 bases at V and 7 bases at J, with 27 bases between. The germline V gene encodes CDR1 SGHTS and CDR2 YDEGEE. The CDR3 extends over 18 amino acids. The CDR3 sequence: CASSPRLGGTGGEQPQHF. CDR3 coding DNA: TGTGCCAGCAGCCCCCGTCTTGGGGGGACGGGGGGAGAACAGCCCCAGCATTTT.

This rearrangement joins TRBV29-1 to TRBJ2-1; 9 positions match TRBD1. Losses at the gene ends were 6 bases for V and 4 bases for J; bases not matched to a gene: 7. CDR3 size: 14 residues. Looked up from germline, CDR1 is SQVTM and CDR2 is ANQGSEA. Here the CDR3 DNA reads TGCAGCGTCATAGACAGGGGGGAATACAATGAGCAGTTCTTC. The encoded protein is CSVIDRGEYNEQFF.

The CDR3 region has the DNA TGTGCCACCGGGACAGGCAGCGAGCAGTACTTC. Translating gives CATGTGSEQYF. The chain recombines TRBV7-6 with TRBJ2-7; 8 bases match TRBD1. The ends lost 10 bases at V and 6 bases at J; junction bases unmatched: 5. The CDR3 totals 11 residues. CDR1 SGHVS and CDR2 FNYEAQ come from the germline V gene.

V usage is TRBV7-2 and J usage is TRBJ2-1, with a possible D match to TRBD2 (5 bases). Trimming left V 1 base short and J 8 bases short, with 9 bases between. This CDR3 is 13 amino acids long. The germline V gene has CDR1 SGHTA and CDR2 FQGNSA. The CDR3, as DNA: TGTGCCAGCAGCTTAGTGGAGGACGATGAGCAGTTCTTC. It translates to CASSLVEDDEQFF.

This chain links TRBV6-5 with TRBJ2-1; D might be TRBD2 (5 bases). Trimming took 6 bases from V and 8 from J, leaving 20 bases between them. From germline, CDR1 is MNHEY and CDR2 SVGAGI. The CDR3 contains 15 residues. The CDR3 protein is CASSPLPPLDYEQFF. The CDR3 DNA reads TGTGCCAGCAGCCCCCTGCCCCCACTAGATTATGAGCAGTTCTTC.

The sample holds one count of this clone. This chain links TRBV6-5 with TRBJ2-5; TRBD2 is a possible D gene (6 bases). CDR1 is MNHEY, CDR2 SVGAGI, per germline. The CDR3 length is 12 residues. V lost 2 bases and J 7 bases, leaving 8 bases between the germline ends. The CDR3 DNA reads TGTGCCAGCAGTTACGTGGGGGGGACCCAGTACTTC. Translated: CASSYVGGTQYF.

This sequence joins TRBV5-1 and TRBJ2-7; tentatively, D is TRBD1 (6 bases). This CDR3 is 15 amino acids long. Trimming left V 5 bases short and J 2 bases short, with 17 bases between. The germline gives CDR1 SGHRS, CDR2 YFSETQ. The chain's CDR3 is CASRLIGQSTYEQYF. Written as DNA, the CDR3 is TGCGCCAGCAGACTAATTGGACAGAGTACCTACGAGCAGTACTTC. The variable domain in full, completed from reference TRBV5-1 and TRBJ2-7, reads KAGVTQTPRYLIKTRGQQVTLSCSPISGHRSVSWYQQTPGQGLQFLFEYFSETQRNKGNFPGRFSGRQFSNSRSEMNVSTLELGDSALYLCASRLIGQSTYEQYFGPGTRLTVT.

This rearrangement joins TRBV7-9 to TRBJ1-6; D is ambiguous. CDR1 is SEHNR and CDR2 is FQNEAQ in the germline V gene (reference sequence). V lost 5 bases, J lost 9 bases, and 14 bases lay in between. The CDR3 is 14 amino acids. The CDR3 DNA follows: TGTGCCAGCAGCGGATATGAGGGTTCTTCACCCCTCCACTTT. Its protein product is CASSGYEGSSPLHF.

In its sample, this clone was seen a few times. The rearrangement uses TRBV11-2 and TRBJ1-5; unclear D gene. The V gene's germline CDR1 is SGHAT and CDR2 FQNNGV. Trimming took off 5 bases at V and 3 bases at J, with 11 bases between the two ends. The CDR3 contains 14 residues. DNA of the CDR3: TGTGCCAGCAGCGTCAACAGTAACAATCAGCCCCAGCATTTT. Translated: CASSVNSNNQPQHF.

CDR3 loop: CASSRAYNEQFF. CDR3 in DNA: TGTGCCAGCAGCCGGGCCTACAATGAGCAGTTCTTC. The chain employs TRBV27 and TRBJ2-1; D call uncertain. Germline CDR1 MNHEY, CDR2 SMNVEV (reference sequence). The CDR3 consists of 12 residues. The germline V and J ends were trimmed by 6 bases and 2 bases, with 5 bases remaining between them.

This sequence joins TRBV2 and TRBJ2-3; D perhaps matches TRBD2 (6 bases). This CDR3 region has 14 residues. Germline V gives CDR1 SNHLY, CDR2 FYNNEI. V was pared by 7 bases and J by 5 bases, with 16 bases between. The CDR3 is CASKTLAFRDTQYF. The CDR3 DNA follows: TGTGCCAGCAAAACACTAGCCTTCAGAGATACGCAGTATTTT.

The CDR3, as DNA: TGTGCCAGCAGCTTGGGGGCTACCTTATATAATTCACCCCTCCACTTT. It is translated as CASSLGATLYNSPLHF. The chain couples TRBV5-6 to TRBJ1-6; unclear D gene. Germline V gene data show CDR1 as SGHDT and CDR2 as YYEEEE. This CDR3 is built from 16 residues. Trimming left V 0 bases short and J 4 bases short, with 11 bases between.

The gene calls are TRBV20-1 and TRBJ1-2; D unclear. Trimming took off 3 bases at V and 4 bases at J, with 3 bases between the two ends. CDR3 length: 10 residues. Germline CDR1 and CDR2: DFQATT and SNEGSKA (reference sequence). CDR3 loop: CSASVYGYTF. CDR3 nucleotides: TGCAGTGCTAGCGTCTATGGCTACACCTTC.

This clone was observed once. Other nucleotide sequences in the sample specify the same CDR3. This sequence joins TRBV29-1 and TRBJ1-1, with unresolved D. The CDR3 runs 13 residues. In germline, CDR1 is SQVTM, CDR2 ANQGSEA. V was shortened by 6 bases and J by 0 bases, with 11 bases between the two germline ends. The CDR3 here is CSVLGQMNTEAFF. DNA of the CDR3: TGCAGCGTCCTGGGCCAGATGAACACTGAAGCTTTCTTT.

V gene TRBV7-9 combines with J gene TRBJ1-5; D possibly corresponds to TRBD1 (5 bases). V was shortened by 2 bases and J by 6 bases, with 23 bases between the two germline ends. Germline V CDR1 and CDR2: SEHNR, FQNEAQ (reference sequence). CDR3 size: 18 residues. The CDR3 coding sequence is TGTGCCAGCAGCTTATTCCCCCCCCACGGCCAGGGCAGTCAGCCCCAGCATTTT. It translates to CASSLFPPHGQGSQPQHF.

The genes are TRBV2 and TRBJ1-6; D remains ambiguous. The CDR3 runs 14 residues. Germline V gene lookup returns CDR1 SNHLY and CDR2 FYNNEI. The V and J ends lost 6 bases and 5 bases respectively, with 11 bases between them. DNA for the CDR3: TGTGCCAGCAGCTCACAGTTAAATAATTCACCCCTCCACTTT. It codes for CASSSQLNNSPLHF.

Worth noting for this clone: At one end, the junction sequence differs from germline, possibly due to a read error. This chain joins TRBV6-4 and TRBJ2-1; D is possibly TRBD2 (6 bases). Per the germline V gene, CDR1 is MRHNA and CDR2 is SNTAGT. The CDR3 sequence is 14 residues long. CDR3 in amino acids: CASSATSFINKQFF. CDR3 DNA sequence: TGTGCCAGCAGTGCTACTAGCTTCATCAATAAGCAGTTCTTC.

V usage is TRBV19 and J usage is TRBJ1-2; TRBD1 agrees at 7 bases. CDR1 LNHDA and CDR2 SQIVND come from the germline V gene (reference sequence). This CDR3 spans 12 amino acids. The V and J ends lost 5 bases and 5 bases, in that order; junction bases with no gene match: 2. The CDR3 DNA follows: TGTGCCAGTAGTTCACAGGGGTATGGCTACACCTTC. Protein: CASSSQGYGYTF.

This chain connects TRBV5-1 to TRBJ2-3; TRBD2 agrees at 9 bases. V shed 1 base and J 8 bases; nucleotides not matched to a gene: 5. Looked up from germline, CDR1 is SGHRS and CDR2 is YFSETQ. The CDR3 consists of 14 residues. The chain's CDR3 is CASSLSGGSATQYF. The CDR3 DNA follows: TGCGCCAGCAGCTTGAGCGGGGGGTCAGCTACGCAGTATTTT. The variable domain in full, completed from reference TRBV5-1 and TRBJ2-3, reads KAGVTQTPRYLIKTRGQQVTLSCSPISGHRSVSWYQQTPGQGLQFLFEYFSETQRNKGNFPGRFSGRQFSNSRSEMNVSTLELGDSALYLCASSLSGGSATQYFGPGTRLTVL.